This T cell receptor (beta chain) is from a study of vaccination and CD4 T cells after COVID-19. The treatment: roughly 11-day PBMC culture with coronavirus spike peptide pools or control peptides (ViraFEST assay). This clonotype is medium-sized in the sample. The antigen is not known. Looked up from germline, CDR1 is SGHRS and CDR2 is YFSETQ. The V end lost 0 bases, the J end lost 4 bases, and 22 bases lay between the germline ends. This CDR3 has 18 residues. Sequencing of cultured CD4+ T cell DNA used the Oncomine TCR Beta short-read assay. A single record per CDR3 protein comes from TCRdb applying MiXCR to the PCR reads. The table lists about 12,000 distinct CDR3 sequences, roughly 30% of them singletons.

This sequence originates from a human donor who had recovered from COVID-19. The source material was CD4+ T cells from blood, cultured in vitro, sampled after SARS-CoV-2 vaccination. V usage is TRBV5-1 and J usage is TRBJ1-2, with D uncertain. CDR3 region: CASSLGLVSSQTLYGYTF. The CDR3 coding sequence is TGCGCCAGCAGCTTGGGGCTGGTATCCTCCCAAACTCTCTATGGCTACACCTTC.